Below are 30 T cell receptor beta chains sequenced from a single sample in a study of cytomegalovirus exposure and HLA in healthy donors. Both 60 Vbeta primers and 13 Jbeta primers went into the PCR. The method was immunoSEQ multiplex PCR; TCRdb's version includes in-frame clones alone and lacks a portion of them. Here the sample spans around 90,000 clones, less than 80% being singletons. Sequenced: PBMCs. The receptors were sampled from a woman in her 50s in good health and CMV-seropositive.

The chain combines TRBV28 with TRBJ1-3, with 7 bases lining up with TRBD1. The CDR3 sequence is 16 residues long. V shed 2 bases, J shed 0 bases, and the junction held 4 bases outside the gene matches. Germline V gives CDR1 MDHEN, CDR2 SYDVKM. CDR3 DNA sequence: TGTGCCAGCAGTTTACGGACAGGAGGCTCTGGAAACACCATATATTTT. It yields the protein CASSLRTGGSGNTIYF.

The rearrangement joins TRBV4-3 to TRBJ2-2, with D possibly being TRBD1 (5 bases). Germline V gene lookup returns CDR1 LGHNA and CDR2 YSLEER. The CDR3 is 15 amino acids. Deletions cut 0 bases from V and 4 bases from J, with 9 bases between. CDR3 sequence reads: CASSQERQTTGELFF. CDR3 DNA: TGCGCCAGCAGCCAAGAGCGACAGACCACCGGGGAGCTGTTTTTT.

The chain is built from TRBV15 and TRBJ1-1; a possible D gene is TRBD1 (5 bases). CDR1 is LNHNV and CDR2 is YYDKDF in the germline V gene (reference sequence). This CDR3 has 16 amino acids. Trimming pared 0 bases from V and 3 bases from J, leaving 14 bases between. The CDR3 sequence is CATSRDIMGLDTEAFF. CDR3 coding DNA: TGTGCCACCAGCAGAGATATAATGGGACTTGACACTGAAGCTTTCTTT. Together with reference TRBV15 and TRBJ1-1, the CDR3 gives the full variable domain: DAMVIQNPRYQVTQFGKPVTLSCSQTLNHNVMYWYQQKSSQAPKLLFHYYDKDFNNEADTPDNFQSRRPNTSFCFLDIRSPGLGDTAMYLCATSRDIMGLDTEAFFGQGTRLTVV.

The rearrangement joins TRBV30 to TRBJ2-7, with 10 bases identical to TRBD1. V shed 1 base, J shed 4 bases, and the junction held 1 base outside the gene matches. The CDR3 runs to 13 residues. Germline CDR1 reads GTSNPN; CDR2 reads SVGIG (reference sequence). In DNA, the CDR3 is TGTGCCTGGAGTGCGGACAGGGGGTACGAGCAGTACTTC. Its protein product is CAWSADRGYEQYF.

The chain has TRBV28 and TRBJ2-3; perhaps TRBD2 as D (6 bases). From germline, CDR1 is MDHEN and CDR2 SYDVKM. Deletions cut 5 bases from V and 4 bases from J, with 19 bases between. The CDR3 spans 16 residues. The CDR3 reads CASSGVGGLLSDTQYF. The CDR3 DNA follows: TGTGCCAGCAGTGGGGTTGGAGGGTTGTTATCAGATACGCAGTATTTT.

This clone appeared a few times. This chain joins TRBV5-1 and TRBJ2-3; TRBD2 agrees at 13 bases. Germline V gene lookup returns CDR1 SGHRS and CDR2 YFSETQ. V lost 4 bases and J lost 1; bases outside the gene matches: 6. This CDR3 has 17 residues. As DNA, the CDR3 is TGCGCCAGCAGCGGCGGACTAGCGGGGGCCGGCACAGATACGCAGTATTTT. This encodes CASSGGLAGAGTDTQYF.

This clone occurred once. This chain links TRBV5-5 with TRBJ1-1, with D hard to call. CDR3 length: 13 residues. V lost 2 bases and J 3 bases, leaving 8 bases between the germline ends. Germline V CDR1 and CDR2: SGHKS, YYEKEE (reference sequence). CDR3 sequence reads: CASSFGADTEAFF. DNA for the CDR3: TGTGCCAGCAGCTTTGGTGCAGACACTGAAGCTTTCTTT.

The gene calls are TRBV28 and TRBJ2-5; possibly TRBD1 for D (6 bases). The germline V gene has CDR1 MDHEN and CDR2 SYDVKM. Trimming removed 6 bases from V and 5 bases from J, with 13 bases in between. This CDR3 comprises 13 residues. CDR3 coding DNA: TGTGCCAGCAGGCTACAGGGCAGCGAGACCCAGTACTTC. It yields the protein CASRLQGSETQYF.

The chain combines TRBV5-4 with TRBJ2-1; D call uncertain. The CDR3 sequence is 14 residues long. V lost 3 bases and J 2 bases, leaving 9 bases between the germline ends. CDR1 SGHNT and CDR2 YYREEE come from the germline V gene (reference sequence). CDR3 coding DNA: TGTGCCAGCAGCTCTTCGACAACCTACAATGAGCAGTTCTTC. This encodes CASSSSTTYNEQFF.

The chain combines TRBV30 with TRBJ2-5; 14 nucleotides agree with TRBD2. Germline CDR1 and CDR2: GTSNPN and SVGIG (reference sequence). This CDR3 is 16 amino acids long. V lost 2 bases and J lost 1; bases outside the gene matches: 3. For the CDR3, the DNA is TGTGCCTGGAGTTTGGGACTAGCGGGGGCCCAAGAGACCCAGTACTTC. Protein sequence: CAWSLGLAGAQETQYF.

The chain uses TRBV2 and TRBJ2-7; a possible D gene is TRBD1 (6 bases). V lost 4 bases, J lost 2 bases, and 12 bases lay in between. The CDR3 sequence is 14 residues long. CDR1 and CDR2 from the germline V gene are SNHLY and FYNNEI. CDR3 in amino acids: CASSVGQLTYEQYF. The CDR3 DNA reads as TGTGCCAGCAGTGTAGGACAGCTTACCTACGAGCAGTACTTC.

This rearrangement joins TRBV5-6 to TRBJ2-7; 11 bases agree with TRBD1. J gave up 2 bases and V 4 bases, and 5 bases lay outside the gene matches. Germline V gene lookup returns CDR1 SGHDT and CDR2 YYEEEE. There are 15 residues in the CDR3. The CDR3 DNA reads TGTGCCAGCAGCGAGCTGGGACAGGGGGCCTACGAGCAGTACTTC. The encoded protein is CASSELGQGAYEQYF.

V and J are TRBV7-6 and TRBJ2-7, with TRBD1 as a possible D gene (5 bases). There are 13 residues in the CDR3. Germline V lookup: CDR1 SGHVS, CDR2 FNYEAQ. With 4 bases removed from V and 4 bases from J, the gap between germline ends came to 11 bases. The CDR3 here is CASSSGFGYEQYF. CDR3 bases: TGTGCCAGCAGCTCAGGGTTCGGGTACGAGCAGTACTTC.

This clone was counted a single time. This chain uses TRBV7-3 with TRBJ1-1; 7 bases align to TRBD1. The CDR3 is made up of 13 amino acids. The ends lost 4 bases at V and 5 bases at J; junction bases unmatched: 4. CDR1 is SGHTA and CDR2 is FQGTGA in the germline V gene. The chain's CDR3 is CASSSQGRTEAFF. In DNA, the CDR3 is TGTGCCAGCAGCTCACAGGGGAGAACTGAAGCTTTCTTT.

The rearrangement joins TRBV4-3 to TRBJ2-2, with TRBD1 matching 7 bases. After removal of 3 bases from V and 5 bases from J, the junction contained 6 bases not matched to a gene. The germline V gene has CDR1 LGHNA and CDR2 YSLEER. The CDR3 extends over 15 amino acids. The CDR3 bases are TGCGCCAGCAGCCACGGGACAGCTGTTACCGGGGAGCTGTTTTTT. Its protein is CASSHGTAVTGELFF.

This clone was seen more than once but under ten times. This is likely a read error, given that the CDR3 carries no conserved phenylalanine or tryptophan at its end. No DNA is shown, since the ends of the CDR3 on it are uncertain; the CDR3 is the one TCRdb lists. The V gene is TRBV5-3, the J gene TRBJ1-1. Being an ORF, TRBV5-3 has a function that is uncertain. The CDR3 is made up of 9 amino acids, end residues included. This CDR3 is CARSPITLL.

The chain recombines TRBV28 with TRBJ2-7; TRBD1 agrees at 8 bases. Germline V gene data show CDR1 as MDHEN and CDR2 as SYDVKM. V dropped 4 bases and J dropped 3; count of bases not matched to a gene: 11. The CDR3 has 16 amino acids. The CDR3 bases are TGTGCCAGCAGTTCCCCGGACAGGGAGTTAGGCTACGAGCAGTACTTC. It codes for CASSSPDRELGYEQYF.

This clone appeared a single time. The V gene is TRBV19, the J gene TRBJ1-1; the D gene is possibly TRBD1 (6 bases). Germline V lookup: CDR1 LNHDA, CDR2 SQIVND (reference sequence). Deletions cut 6 bases from V and 3 bases from J, with 14 bases between. The CDR3 consists of 14 residues. In DNA, the CDR3 is TGTGCCAGTAGCCGAGGACAGCTCTACACTGAAGCTTTCTTT. This codes for CASSRGQLYTEAFF.

The gene calls are TRBV7-9 and TRBJ1-2; TRBD1 aligns across 7 bases. Looked up from germline, CDR1 is SEHNR and CDR2 is FQNEAQ (reference sequence). Trimming at V came to 6 bases and at J to 4 bases, leaving 8 bases not matched to a gene. The CDR3 sequence is 14 residues long. The CDR3 coding sequence is TGTGCCAGCAGTGAGGACAGGCCTCCCTATGGCTACACCTTC. It is translated as CASSEDRPPYGYTF.

The gene calls are TRBV11-2 and TRBJ2-1, with a possible D match to TRBD2 (7 bases). The CDR3 consists of 15 residues. Trimming shortened V by 3 bases and J by 10 bases, and 19 bases separated the two germline ends. The germline V gene encodes CDR1 SGHAT and CDR2 FQNNGV. The CDR3: CASSFGLGGFWEQFF. The CDR3, as DNA: TGTGCCAGCAGCTTCGGACTAGGGGGGTTTTGGGAGCAGTTCTTC. Filled out from reference TRBV11-2 and TRBJ2-1, the complete variable domain reads EAGVAQSPRYKIIEKRQSVAFWCNPISGHATLYWYQQILGQGPKLLIQFQNNGVVDDSQLPKDRFSAERLKGVDSTLKIQPAKLEDSAVYLCASSFGLGGFWEQFFGPGTRLTVL.

V is TRBV19 and J is TRBJ1-2, with 10 positions matching TRBD1. The CDR3 consists of 15 residues. Germline CDR1 and CDR2: LNHDA and SQIVND (reference sequence). The V segment lost 6 bases and the J segment 5 bases; nucleotides outside the gene matches: 9. The CDR3 protein is CASSSKGQGTYGYTF. CDR3 nucleotides: TGTGCCAGTAGCTCAAAGGGACAGGGGACTTATGGCTACACCTTC.

This sequence joins TRBV7-3 and TRBJ2-1; the match to TRBD2 covers 16 bases. The CDR3 length is 19 residues. Germline lookup yields CDR1 SGHTA and CDR2 FQGTGA. V shed 5 bases, J shed 7 bases, and the junction held 14 bases outside the gene matches. The CDR3 protein is CASSDGTSGGAGINNEQFF. In DNA form, the CDR3 reads TGTGCCAGCAGCGACGGGACTAGCGGGGGGGCCGGGATTAATAATGAGCAGTTCTTC.

V usage is TRBV4-3 and J usage is TRBJ2-5; no clear D. The J call is uncertain, as TRBJ2-7 better fits the DNA end. Germline CDR1 LGHNA, CDR2 YSLEER. This CDR3 spans 14 amino acids. The DNA for the CDR3 is TGCGCCAGCAGCCATGGTAGAGGAGCCTACGAGCAGTACTTC. Translated: CASSHGRGAYEQYF.

This clone has only a few counts. The rearrangement uses TRBV7-3 and TRBJ1-1; the D gene is possibly TRBD1 (6 bases). From germline, CDR1 is SGHTA and CDR2 FQGTGA. V was pared by 2 bases and J by 4 bases, with 8 bases between. This CDR3 contains 13 residues. The chain's CDR3 is CASSLGGPTEAFF. The CDR3 coding sequence is TGTGCCAGCAGCTTAGGGGGCCCCACTGAAGCTTTCTTT.

The chain combines TRBV28 with TRBJ1-2; D might be TRBD1 (5 bases). Germline V gene lookup returns CDR1 MDHEN and CDR2 SYDVKM. The CDR3 runs to 13 residues. Trimming pared 5 bases from V and 3 bases from J, leaving 10 bases between. CDR3 DNA: TGTGCCAGCAGTATCAGGGAACACTATGGCTACACCTTC. Its protein is CASSIREHYGYTF.

As regards this clone: The junction and the germline gene differ at one end; a read error may be behind it. DNA of the CDR3: TGCGCCAGCAGCTTGATAGCCGGTCAGCGAGCTCGCTTT. Its translation: CASSLIAGQRARF. The chain uses TRBV5-1 and TRBJ1-1; D call uncertain. The germline gives CDR1 SGHRS, CDR2 YFSETQ. The CDR3 is 13 residues long. The full variable domain, with the rest looked up from reference TRBV5-1 and TRBJ1-1, is KAGVTQTPRYLIKTRGQQVTLSCSPISGHRSVSWYQQTPGQGLQFLFEYFSETQRNKGNFPGRFSGRQFSNSRSEMNVSTLELGDSALYLCASSLIAGQRARFGQGTRLTVV.

This clone was seen a few times. This chain uses TRBV5-1 with TRBJ2-3, with D possibly TRBD1 on 6 matching bases. Between the trimmed V and J ends, which lost 3 bases and 2 bases, there was a span of 13 bases. The CDR3 has 15 residues. CDR1 and CDR2 (germline): SGHRS, YFSETQ. The CDR3 protein is CASSSPTGSTDTQYF. CDR3 in DNA: TGCGCCAGCAGCTCGCCGACAGGTTCCACAGATACGCAGTATTTT.

In its sample, this clone was seen a few times. The CDR3 DNA sequence: TGTGCCAGCAGCCCGGGGTTCCTCTCTGGGGCCAACGTCCTGACTTTC. It translates to CASSPGFLSGANVLTF. V and J are TRBV11-2 and TRBJ2-6; TRBD2 might be the D (5 bases). The V end lost 5 bases, the J end lost 0 bases, and 11 bases lay between the germline ends. This CDR3 is built from 16 residues. The V gene's germline CDR1 is SGHAT and CDR2 FQNNGV.

Note on this clone: At one end the junction does not follow the germline gene, possibly because of a read error. The chain is built from TRBV7-9 and TRBJ1-1; no firm D call. Germline lookup yields CDR1 SEHNR and CDR2 FQNEAQ (reference sequence). The CDR3 length is 14 residues. The CDR3 loop reads CSSSIGLTSTEAFF. CDR3 DNA sequence: TGTTCCAGCAGCATCGGGTTAACAAGCACTGAAGCTTTCTTT.

This clone has a handful of counts. The junction shows a germline mismatch at one end, possibly a read error. The gene calls are TRBV7-9 and TRBJ1-3; possibly TRBD1 for D (5 bases). Germline V gives CDR1 SEHNR, CDR2 FQNEAQ (reference sequence). CDR3 size: 11 residues. CDR3 loop: CSSTIGATIYF. CDR3 sequence (DNA): TGTTCCAGCACTATAGGGGCCACCATATATTTT.